A single sample is the source of the 15 T cell receptor beta chains below, sequenced in a study of blood T cells in healthy people across ages. Next came a second PCR, run for about 7 to 12 cycles, which used a sample-barcoded 5' primer along with a J-beta primer mix. TCRdb reanalysed the 5' RACE reads using MiXCR and keeps one entry per CDR3 protein. The sample has more than 1,000,000 distinct CDR3 sequences, almost 25% seen once. A further study also used this sample, focusing on T cells of mothers and their children.

Sequenced input: blood. These receptors were obtained from a girl aged 2 to 9 in good health.

J is TRBJ2-5 and V is TRBV27, with 7 bases matching TRBD2. The end of the DNA is better explained by TRBJ2-1, so the J call may be wrong. CDR3 length: 16 amino acids. Looked up from germline, CDR1 is MNHEY and CDR2 is SMNVEV (reference sequence). Here the CDR3 DNA reads TGTGCCAGCAGTTCCCTTTTTGGGATAGGGAGGGAGACCCAGTTCTTC. It translates to CASSSLFGIGRETQFF.

This clonotype was observed a few times. V usage is TRBV21-1 and J usage is TRBJ2-2. TRBV21-1 is deemed a pseudogene. CDR3 size: 12 residues. The CDR3 nucleotides are TGTGCCAGCAGCAATTACACCGGGGAGCTGTTTTTT. Amino acids: CASSNYTGELFF.

V gene TRBV5-4 combines with J gene TRBJ2-3, with no clear D. This CDR3 region has 14 residues. Germline V CDR1 and CDR2: SGHNT, YYREEE (reference sequence). With 7 bases removed from V and 8 bases from J, the gap between germline ends came to 20 bases. The CDR3 protein is CASHEHGVGGTQYF. The CDR3 DNA follows: TGTGCCAGCCATGAACATGGGGTGGGCGGTACGCAGTATTTT.

This clonotype has a single count. This chain connects TRBV28 to TRBJ1-1, with D unclear. V shed 7 bases and J shed 11 bases, with 17 bases lying between them. Germline CDR1 is MDHEN and CDR2 is SYDVKM. CDR3 length equals 12 residues. CDR3 loop: CASTPSGSGAFF. The CDR3 DNA sequence: TGTGCCAGCACCCCGTCGGGGAGCGGGGCTTTCTTT.

The chain couples TRBV11-2 to TRBJ1-4; D is perhaps TRBD1 (6 bases). Germline CDR1 and CDR2: SGHAT and FQNNGV. The CDR3 has 15 amino acids. V was shortened by 3 bases and J by 3 bases, with 11 bases between the two germline ends. The CDR3 DNA reads as TGTGCCAGCAGCTTCTCAGGGGAGGCTAATGAAAAACTGTTTTTT. Protein sequence: CASSFSGEANEKLFF.

The chain employs TRBV20-1 and TRBJ2-1; D unresolved. The DNA end is a closer match to TRBJ2-5, so the J assignment may be wrong. The CDR3 totals 11 residues. The germline CDR1 and CDR2 sequences are DFQATT and SNEGSKA (reference sequence). CDR3 amino acids: CSAGSSGTQYF. The DNA of the CDR3 is TGCAGTGCGGGTAGCAGTGGGACCCAGTACTTC.

The chain joins TRBV6-5 to TRBJ2-1; 12 nucleotides agree with TRBD2. Germline trimming cut 7 bases from V and 4 bases from J; bases unmatched to any gene: 5. From germline, CDR1 is MNHEY and CDR2 SVGAGI. The CDR3 has 15 residues. CDR3 residues: CASTPLAGGYNEQFF. The DNA of the CDR3 is TGTGCCAGCACCCCTCTAGCGGGGGGGTACAATGAGCAGTTCTTC.

This clonotype appeared a few times. As DNA, the CDR3 is TGTGCCAGCAGCCAAGACCCATTTGGACAGGACGAAAAACTGTTTTTT. Translating it yields CASSQDPFGQDEKLFF. The chain is built from TRBV4-2 and TRBJ1-4, with 7 bases matching TRBD1. This CDR3 has 16 residues. Germline CDR1 reads LGHNA; CDR2 reads YNFKEQ. J lost 8 bases, V lost 0 bases, and 9 bases had no gene match.

The rearrangement uses TRBV3-1 and TRBJ1-1; perhaps TRBD1 as D (5 bases). Deletions cut 1 base from V and 7 bases from J, with 16 bases between. The CDR3 is 15 amino acids. Germline-derived CDR1 and CDR2 are LGHDT and YNNKEL (reference sequence). This chain's CDR3 is CASSQALGGRGEAFF. The CDR3, as DNA: TGTGCCAGCAGCCAAGCTCTGGGGGGAAGGGGTGAAGCTTTCTTT.

This clonotype was seen only a few times. The rearrangement links TRBV20-1 to TRBJ1-5; D may be TRBD1 (5 bases). The CDR3 spans 14 residues. V was shortened by 6 bases and J by 7 bases, with 19 bases between the two germline ends. CDR1 DFQATT and CDR2 SNEGSKA come from the germline V gene (reference sequence). CDR3 protein: CSAPTRQGGQPQHF. The CDR3 region has the DNA TGCAGTGCCCCTACGAGGCAGGGTGGGCAGCCCCAGCATTTT.

This clonotype was observed a handful of times. The genes are TRBV6-7 and TRBJ1-2, with 9 positions matching TRBD1. TRBV6-7 is placed among ORFs of uncertain function. Losses at the gene ends were 4 bases for V and 5 bases for J; bases not matched to a gene: 14. CDR3 length equals 17 residues. In DNA, the CDR3 is TGTGCCAGCAGTTCATCCTCTTTGACAGGGGGAAGTTATGGCTACACCTTC. Protein product: CASSSSSLTGGSYGYTF.

CDR3 in amino acids: CSGAGGPNEQFF. The CDR3 DNA sequence: TGCAGCGGGGCGGGAGGTCCCAATGAGCAGTTCTTC. V is TRBV29-1 and J is TRBJ2-1; 8 bases align to TRBD2. V shed 7 bases and J 6 bases; nucleotides not matched to a gene: 5. This CDR3 region has 12 residues. Germline CDR1 reads SQVTM; CDR2 reads ANQGSEA.

This clonotype was found many times. CDR3 in amino acids: CSARPRASGLTGELFF. Here the CDR3 DNA reads TGCAGTGCTAGACCCCGTGCTAGCGGGCTTACCGGGGAGCTGTTTTTT. The chain has TRBV20-1 and TRBJ2-2; the match to TRBD2 covers 8 bases. Germline V lookup: CDR1 DFQATT, CDR2 SNEGSKA (reference sequence). This CDR3 is built from 16 residues. The trim removed 2 bases at V and 5 bases at J, leaving 10 bases unmatched.

This clonotype was detected only a few times. The chain recombines TRBV3-1 with TRBJ2-1, with no clear D. CDR3 length: 16 amino acids. Germline CDR1 reads LGHDT; CDR2 reads YNNKEL (reference sequence). V was shortened by 2 bases and J by 2 bases, with 13 bases between the two germline ends. The CDR3 DNA reads TGTGCCAGCAGCCAAACCCCTTTGCCTGCCTACAATGAGCAGTTCTTC. Its protein product is CASSQTPLPAYNEQFF.

The J gene is TRBJ2-7, the V gene TRBV6-5; the match to TRBD1 covers 8 bases. The J segment lost 2 bases and the V segment lost 5 bases, leaving 11 bases of the junction unmatched. CDR1 is MNHEY, CDR2 SVGAGI, per germline. The CDR3 contains 16 residues. CDR3 DNA: TGTGCCAGCAGTGGAAACAGGGGGAAGCAGGCCTACGAGCAGTACTTC. It codes for CASSGNRGKQAYEQYF.